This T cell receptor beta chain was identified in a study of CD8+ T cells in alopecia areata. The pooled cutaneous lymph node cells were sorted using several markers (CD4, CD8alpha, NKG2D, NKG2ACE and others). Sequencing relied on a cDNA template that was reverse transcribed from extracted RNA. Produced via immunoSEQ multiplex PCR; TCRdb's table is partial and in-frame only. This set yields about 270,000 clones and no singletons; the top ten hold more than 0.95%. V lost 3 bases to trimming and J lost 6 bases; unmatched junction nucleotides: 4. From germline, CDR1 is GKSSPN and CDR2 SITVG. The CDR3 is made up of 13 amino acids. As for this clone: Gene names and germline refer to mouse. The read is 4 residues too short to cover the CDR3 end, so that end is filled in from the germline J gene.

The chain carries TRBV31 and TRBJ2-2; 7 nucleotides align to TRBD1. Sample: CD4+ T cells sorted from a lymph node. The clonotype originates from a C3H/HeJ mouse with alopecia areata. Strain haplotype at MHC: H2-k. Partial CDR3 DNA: TGTGCCTGGAGCTCTCAGGGGGCCGGG. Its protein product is CAWSSQGAG. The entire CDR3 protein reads CAWSSQGAGQLYF.